Below are 2 T cell receptor beta chains sequenced from a single sample in a study of CD8 T cells in ankylosing spondylitis. MiXCR, run by TCRdb on the 5' RACE reads, gives a single entry per CDR3 protein. This table has 390,000 or so distinct CDR3 sequences, about 22% appearing once. These TCRs' antigens remain unknown. Study results and limitations: Roughly 8 highly homologous variants made up a TCR beta motif that seemed to typify ankylosing spondylitis blood.

What was sequenced was blood, either unsorted or a sorted T cell fraction (not recorded which). These receptors were taken from a male donor with ankylosing spondylitis.

The chain recombines TRBV7-3 with TRBJ2-3, with D perhaps assigned TRBD1 or TRBD2 (5 bases each). Germline CDR1 and CDR2: SGHTA and FQGTGA. Trimming stripped 4 bases from V and 2 bases from J, with 16 bases between. This CDR3 has 16 residues. CDR3 sequence: CASSSGTQPLTDTQYF. The CDR3 bases are TGTGCCAGCAGCTCGGGGACGCAGCCTCTCACAGATACGCAGTATTTT. The full variable domain, with the rest looked up from reference TRBV7-3 and TRBJ2-3, is GAGVSQTPSNKVTEKGKYVELRCDPISGHTALYWYRQSLGQGPEFLIYFQGTGAADDSGLPNDRFFAVRPEGSVSTLKIQRTERGDSAVYLCASSSGTQPLTDTQYFGPGTRLTVL.

The rearrangement uses TRBV7-2 and TRBJ2-7, with 7 nucleotides matching TRBD1. V lost 5 bases and J lost 5; bases outside the gene matches: 12. Germline V gene lookup returns CDR1 SGHTA and CDR2 FQGNSA. CDR3 length: 15 residues. The CDR3 sequence: CASSRVAQGFDEQYF. In nucleotides, the CDR3 is TGTGCCAGCAGCCGAGTGGCACAGGGGTTCGACGAGCAGTACTTC. Variable domain in full (rest from reference TRBV7-2 and TRBJ2-7): GAGVSQSPSNKVTEKGKDVELRCDPISGHTALYWYRQSLGQGLEFLIYFQGNSAPDKSGLPSDRFSAERTGGSVSTLTIQRTQQEDSAVYLCASSRVAQGFDEQYFGPGTRLTVT.